A selection of T cell receptor beta chains follows, all from one sample in a study of Ad26.COV2.S vaccination and SARS-CoV-2 variants. Clones were read by immunoSEQ multiplex PCR, and TCRdb kept only the in-frame ones, dropping some. Among around 340,000 clones listed, approximately 86% were seen once. The source material was peripheral blood, sampled in a trial of Ad26.COV2.S vaccine versus placebo. Receptor source: a person between 18 and 65 years old who received the Ad26.COV2.S COVID-19 vaccine or a placebo. Each CDR3 is given with its conserved first and last residue. D genes are given only for firm matches. Not all rows give a size; the values are once, few, many and, for expanded clones, a class.

d_call: -; v_call: TRBV6-5; j_call: TRBJ2-1; clone_size: -; cdr3_nt: TGTGCCAGCAGTTACCCCCCTTGGGGCGATTACAATGAGCAGTTCTTC; cdr3_aa: CASSYPPWGDYNEQFF
d_call: -; v_call: TRBV24-1; j_call: TRBJ1-1; clone_size: -; cdr3_nt: TGTGCCACCAGAAGCCCGGGCCAAGGCACTGAAGCTTTCTTT; cdr3_aa: CATRSPGQGTEAFF
d_call: -; v_call: TRBV28; j_call: TRBJ1-5; clone_size: -; cdr3_nt: TGTGCCAGCAGTTTGGGGCAGGATTATCAGCCCCAGCATTTT; cdr3_aa: CASSLGQDYQPQHF
d_call: TRBD2; v_call: TRBV9; j_call: TRBJ2-1; clone_size: -; cdr3_nt: TGTGCCAGCAGCGTTAGCGGGAACTCCTACAATGAGCAGTTCTTC; cdr3_aa: CASSVSGNSYNEQFF
d_call: TRBD1; v_call: TRBV9; j_call: TRBJ2-1; clone_size: -; cdr3_nt: TGTGCCAGCACGACGGACAGGGGGTGGGCTGGTGAGCAGTTCTTC; cdr3_aa: CASTTDRGWAGEQFF
d_call: -; v_call: TRBV7-2; j_call: TRBJ1-5; clone_size: -; cdr3_nt: TGTGCCAGCAGCTTAGAAGGTAGCAATCAGCCCCAGCATTTT; cdr3_aa: CASSLEGSNQPQHF
d_call: -; v_call: TRBV12-3/TRBV12-4; j_call: TRBJ1-4; clone_size: few; cdr3_nt: TGTGCCAGCAGTTTGTCGGGAGAAAAACTGTTTTTT; cdr3_aa: CASSLSGEKLFF
d_call: -; v_call: TRBV6-2/TRBV6-3; j_call: TRBJ2-2; clone_size: -; cdr3_nt: TGTGCCAGCAGCGATGTCGCTAGTACCCCCGGGGAGCTGTTTTTT; cdr3_aa: CASSDVASTPGELFF
d_call: TRBD2; v_call: TRBV14; j_call: TRBJ2-3; clone_size: -; cdr3_nt: TGTGCCAGCAGCCAACGGTTACTAGCGGGGCGTTTTGACCCGCAGTATTTT; cdr3_aa: CASSQRLLAGRFDPQYF
d_call: -; v_call: TRBV7-6; j_call: TRBJ2-7; clone_size: -; cdr3_nt: TGTGCCAGCAGCTTCGGTGGGGGTGCCTACGAGCAGTACTTC; cdr3_aa: CASSFGGGAYEQYF
d_call: -; v_call: TRBV10-2; j_call: TRBJ1-4; clone_size: -; cdr3_nt: TGCGCCAGCCGGAACAACGAAAAACTGTTTTTT; cdr3_aa: CASRNNEKLFF
d_call: TRBD1; v_call: TRBV4-3; j_call: TRBJ1-2; clone_size: -; cdr3_nt: TGCGCCAGCAGCTACGCCGGACAGGGGTATGATGGCTACACCTTC; cdr3_aa: CASSYAGQGYDGYTF
d_call: -; v_call: TRBV7-8; j_call: TRBJ2-1; clone_size: -; cdr3_nt: TGTGCCAGCAGCCGCCCCTCGACCGGACTTACCTACAATGAGCAGTTCTTC; cdr3_aa: CASSRPSTGLTYNEQFF
d_call: -; v_call: TRBV5-1; j_call: TRBJ2-3; clone_size: -; cdr3_nt: TGCGCCAGCAGGGTGGGCACAGATACGCAGTATTTT; cdr3_aa: CASRVGTDTQYF
d_call: TRBD2; v_call: TRBV11-2; j_call: TRBJ2-1; clone_size: -; cdr3_nt: TGTGCCAGCAGCTCTCGACTAGCGGGAGGCCTCTCCTACAATGAGCAGTTCTTC; cdr3_aa: CASSSRLAGGLSYNEQFF
d_call: -; v_call: TRBV18; j_call: TRBJ2-3; clone_size: -; cdr3_nt: TGTGCCAGCTCACCGCCGACAGCTTTCACAGATACGCAGTATTTT; cdr3_aa: CASSPPTAFTDTQYF
d_call: TRBD2; v_call: TRBV11-2; j_call: TRBJ2-3; clone_size: -; cdr3_nt: TGTGCCAGCAGCTTAGGGACTAGCGGGAGAGCAGATACGCAGTATTTT; cdr3_aa: CASSLGTSGRADTQYF
d_call: -; v_call: TRBV18; j_call: TRBJ2-5; clone_size: -; cdr3_nt: TGTGCCAGCTCACCTAACGGAGAGACCCAGTACTTC; cdr3_aa: CASSPNGETQYF
d_call: TRBD2; v_call: TRBV10-2; j_call: TRBJ2-7; clone_size: -; cdr3_nt: TGCGCCAGCATTGGGACTAGTATTCCCCCTCCCTACGAGCAGTACTTC; cdr3_aa: CASIGTSIPPPYEQYF
d_call: -; v_call: TRBV18; j_call: TRBJ1-3; clone_size: -; cdr3_nt: TGTGCCAGCTCACCGGTTGGGGACTCGGGAAACACCATATATTTT; cdr3_aa: CASSPVGDSGNTIYF
d_call: -; v_call: TRBV19; j_call: TRBJ2-3; clone_size: -; cdr3_nt: TGTGCCAGTAGTATAAAGGTCGGCACAGATACGCAGTATTTT; cdr3_aa: CASSIKVGTDTQYF
d_call: -; v_call: TRBV3-1/TRBV3-2; j_call: TRBJ1-2; clone_size: -; cdr3_nt: TGTGCCAGCAGCCAAACAGAGTCTAACTATGGCTACACCTTC; cdr3_aa: CASSQTESNYGYTF
d_call: -; v_call: TRBV28; j_call: TRBJ2-5; clone_size: -; cdr3_nt: TGTGCCAGCAGTTTATTAGGGCTAGCGAGCGAGACCCAGTACTTC; cdr3_aa: CASSLLGLASETQYF
d_call: -; v_call: TRBV6-5; j_call: TRBJ1-2; clone_size: once; cdr3_nt: TGTGCCAGCAGTCCCGTCGCGGGGAGCGACTATGGCTACACCTTC; cdr3_aa: CASSPVAGSDYGYTF
d_call: -; v_call: TRBV11-2; j_call: TRBJ2-7; clone_size: -; cdr3_nt: TGTGCCAGCAGCCCAGGCAACGGGGGCGAGCAGTACTTC; cdr3_aa: CASSPGNGGEQYF
d_call: -; v_call: TRBV7-2; j_call: TRBJ2-7; clone_size: -; cdr3_nt: TGTGCCAGCAGCAAAGAGGCGTCCTACGAGCAGTACTTC; cdr3_aa: CASSKEASYEQYF
d_call: -; v_call: TRBV15; j_call: TRBJ1-1; clone_size: -; cdr3_nt: TGTGCCACCAGCAGAGAACGGGGCACTGAAGCTTTCTTT; cdr3_aa: CATSRERGTEAFF
d_call: -; v_call: TRBV6-2/TRBV6-3; j_call: TRBJ1-2; clone_size: -; cdr3_nt: TGTGCCAGCAGTTACTCGAATTCTGGCTACACCTTC; cdr3_aa: CASSYSNSGYTF
d_call: TRBD1; v_call: TRBV10-2; j_call: TRBJ2-7; clone_size: -; cdr3_nt: TGCGCCAGCAGTGTCGGGACAGATTACGAGCAGTACTTC; cdr3_aa: CASSVGTDYEQYF
d_call: -; v_call: TRBV9; j_call: TRBJ1-5; clone_size: -; cdr3_nt: TGTGCCAGCAGCGTAGGGGGTATGTCGAAGGGAGATCAGCCCCAGCATTTT; cdr3_aa: CASSVGGMSKGDQPQHF
d_call: TRBD1; v_call: TRBV4-3; j_call: TRBJ1-2; clone_size: -; cdr3_nt: TGCGCCAGCAGCCAAGATCTGATCAGGGGGCTTGGCTACACCTTC; cdr3_aa: CASSQDLIRGLGYTF
d_call: TRBD2; v_call: TRBV29-1; j_call: TRBJ2-2; clone_size: -; cdr3_nt: TGCAGCGTTGTAGGCCGCACTAGCGGGGGGCTGTTTTTT; cdr3_aa: CSVVGRTSGGLFF
d_call: TRBD1; v_call: TRBV10-3; j_call: TRBJ2-2; clone_size: -; cdr3_nt: TGTGCCATCCGGGGGGACAGGGATCCCGGGGAGCTGTTTTTT; cdr3_aa: CAIRGDRDPGELFF
d_call: -; v_call: TRBV10-3; j_call: TRBJ2-4; clone_size: -; cdr3_nt: TGTGCCATCAGTGAGTGGGGCAACCTGGGGGTCGAAAACATTCAGTACTTC; cdr3_aa: CAISEWGNLGVENIQYF
d_call: TRBD2; v_call: TRBV14; j_call: TRBJ2-7; clone_size: -; cdr3_nt: TGTGCCAGCAGCCAACCGGGACTAGCGGCCTACGAGCAGTACTTC; cdr3_aa: CASSQPGLAAYEQYF
d_call: TRBD1; v_call: TRBV6-2/TRBV6-3; j_call: TRBJ1-1; clone_size: -; cdr3_nt: TGTGCCAGCAGTTCCCGGACAGGGGTAGTGAACACTGAAGCTTTCTTT; cdr3_aa: CASSSRTGVVNTEAFF
d_call: -; v_call: TRBV18; j_call: TRBJ1-1; clone_size: few; cdr3_nt: TGTGCCAGCTCACCACCTCTGTTGGGAAACACTGAAGCTTTCTTT; cdr3_aa: CASSPPLLGNTEAFF
d_call: -; v_call: TRBV3-1/TRBV3-2; j_call: TRBJ2-6; clone_size: -; cdr3_nt: TGTGCCAGCAGCCAAGATCCGGGAAGCTCTGGGGCCAACGTCCTGACTTTC; cdr3_aa: CASSQDPGSSGANVLTF
d_call: TRBD1; v_call: TRBV27; j_call: TRBJ1-1; clone_size: -; cdr3_nt: TGTGCCAGCAGTTTAAGCAGTGGCAGGGGGACTGAAGCTTTCTTT; cdr3_aa: CASSLSSGRGTEAFF
d_call: -; v_call: TRBV4-3; j_call: TRBJ1-1; clone_size: -; cdr3_nt: TGCGCCAGCAGCCAAGATCTTCACAGGGAGTCTGAAGCTTTCTTT; cdr3_aa: CASSQDLHRESEAFF
d_call: -; v_call: TRBV5-1; j_call: TRBJ1-1; clone_size: -; cdr3_nt: TGCGCCAGCAGCTTGGGATGGCAGAACACTGAAGCTTTCTTT; cdr3_aa: CASSLGWQNTEAFF
d_call: TRBD1; v_call: TRBV3-1/TRBV3-2; j_call: TRBJ1-1; clone_size: once; cdr3_nt: TGTGCCAGCAGTCGACAGGGGAACACTGAAGCTTTCTTT; cdr3_aa: CASSRQGNTEAFF
d_call: -; v_call: TRBV28; j_call: TRBJ2-7; clone_size: -; cdr3_nt: TGTGCCAGCAGTCCACGTAACTCCGGGCCCTCCTTGGGCGACGAGCAGTACTTC; cdr3_aa: CASSPRNSGPSLGDEQYF
d_call: TRBD2; v_call: TRBV5-1; j_call: TRBJ2-1; clone_size: -; cdr3_nt: TGCGCCAGCAGTTACCTCGCGGGAGCGAATGAGCAGTTCTTC; cdr3_aa: CASSYLAGANEQFF
d_call: -; v_call: TRBV7-3; j_call: TRBJ2-3; clone_size: -; cdr3_nt: TGTGCCAGCAAGGCCTCCGAGGCTGGTCGGCAGTATTTT; cdr3_aa: CASKASEAGRQYF
d_call: TRBD2; v_call: TRBV19; j_call: TRBJ2-7; clone_size: -; cdr3_nt: TGTGCCAGTAGTTCTAGCGGGGGGAACTACGAGCAGTACTTC; cdr3_aa: CASSSSGGNYEQYF
d_call: -; v_call: TRBV27; j_call: TRBJ2-7; clone_size: -; cdr3_nt: TGTGCCAGCAGTTTATCTAGGGGCTCCTACGAGCAGTACTTC; cdr3_aa: CASSLSRGSYEQYF
d_call: -; v_call: TRBV4-2; j_call: TRBJ1-1; clone_size: once; cdr3_nt: TGTGCCAGCAGCCACACTATGACAGCGAACACTGAAGCTTTCTTT; cdr3_aa: CASSHTMTANTEAFF